The text below deals with one T cell receptor (beta chain). The record originates from a study of CD8 T cells in Susac syndrome. Random hexamers were used to reverse transcribe about 0.45 to 1 ug of RNA. Coverage of TCR beta CDR3 amplification by immunoSEQ multiplex PCR extended to 54 Vbeta and 13 Jbeta. TCRdb reprocessed the immunoSEQ multiplex PCR reads via MiXCR and lists one record per CDR3 protein. The sample carries 150,000 to 200,000 distinct CDR3 sequences, 90% to 97% recorded once. Germline V gene sequence: CDR1 KGHSH, CDR2 LQKENI. V was clipped by 3 bases and J by 0 bases, with 9 bases between them. The CDR3 has 15 amino acids.

Material: CD4+ T cells from PBMCs. This clonotype originated in a human donor with multiple sclerosis. This chain uses TRBV18 with TRBJ2-1; TRBD1 might be the D (5 bases). The CDR3 sequence: CASSPRTFSYNEQFF. Written as DNA, the CDR3 is TGTGCCAGCTCACCCCGGACATTCTCCTACAATGAGCAGTTCTTC.